These T cell receptor beta chains were read from a single sample in a study of human T cells and chemical hapten exposure. TCRdb re-called the RACE reads with MiXCR, one entry per CDR3 protein. The sample shows 90,000 to 120,000 distinct CDR3 sequences, roughly 11% of them seen only once. The sample here was whole blood, taken in connection with sensitization to the hapten diphenylcyclopropenone (DPC). These receptor sequences come from a woman aged 40 to 49 with alopecia areata. Some clones in this sample may be carry-over from other donors' samples. The CDR3 runs from the conserved cysteine through the conserved F or W. D genes are given only for firm matches. The listing skips clone size in some rows; elsewhere it reads once, few, many or a size class.

D gene	V gene	J gene	clone size	CDR3 protein	CDR3 DNA
NA	TRBV30	TRBJ1-5	few	CAWRGGDNQPQHF	TGTGCCTGGAGGGGGGGCGACAATCAGCCCCAGCATTTT
NA	TRBV7-3	TRBJ2-3	NA	CASSSGGRTDTQYF	TGTGCCAGCAGCTCCGGGGGGCGTACAGATACGCAGTATTTT
NA	TRBV28	TRBJ2-2	NA	CASSFLRGFGELFF	TGTGCCAGCAGTTTCCTGAGGGGATTCGGGGAGCTGTTTTTT
NA	TRBV30	TRBJ1-2	few	CAGQDGRANYGYTF	TGTGCCGGGCAAGACGGACGAGCTAACTATGGCTACACCTTC
NA	TRBV6-2/TRBV6-3	TRBJ1-1	few	CASSYSLRDTEAFF	TGTGCCAGCAGTTACTCGCTCCGGGACACTGAAGCTTTCTTT
NA	TRBV5-6	TRBJ2-2	NA	CASSLVARGELFF	TGTGCCAGCAGCCTGGTGGCACGCGGGGAGCTGTTTTTT
TRBD2	TRBV7-2	TRBJ2-7	few	CASSLLAGGYEQYF	TGTGCCAGCAGCTTATTGGCGGGGGGCTACGAGCAGTACTTC
NA	TRBV28	TRBJ2-3	few	CASSLDGQWDSTDTQYF	TGTGCCAGCAGTTTAGACGGGCAGTGGGATAGCACAGATACGCAGTATTTT
TRBD2	TRBV7-2	TRBJ2-1	few	CASSFLAGYAEFF	TGTGCCAGCAGCTTCCTAGCGGGATACGCGGAGTTCTTC
NA	TRBV4-1	TRBJ1-4	many	CASTRQESNEKLFF	TGCGCCAGCACGCGGCAAGAGTCTAATGAAAAACTGTTTTTT
TRBD1	TRBV6-2/TRBV6-3	TRBJ2-2	few	CASSGFVQGVGELFF	TGTGCCAGCAGCGGTTTTGTACAGGGGGTCGGGGAGCTGTTTTTT
NA	TRBV10-3	TRBJ2-1	NA	CAISPTSGDNEQFF	TGTGCCATCAGCCCGACTAGTGGGGACAATGAGCAGTTCTTC
NA	TRBV29-1	TRBJ1-4	NA	CSVGGTTNEKLFF	TGCAGCGTTGGCGGGACTACTAATGAAAAACTGTTTTTT
NA	TRBV20-1	TRBJ2-7	many	CSAYLASPGEQYF	TGCAGTGCCTACTTGGCATCGCCGGGCGAGCAGTACTTC
TRBD1	TRBV4-1	TRBJ1-2	NA	CASSQESGTGWVYGYTF	TGCGCCAGCAGCCAAGAGTCTGGGACAGGTTGGGTTTATGGCTACACCTTC
NA	TRBV5-5	TRBJ1-1	many	CASSRGSLNAEAFF	TGTGCCAGCAGCCGGGGGTCGCTGAACGCTGAAGCTTTCTTT
TRBD2	TRBV7-2	TRBJ2-1	few	CASSPGTSGGNEQFF	TGTGCCAGCAGCCCCGGGACTAGCGGGGGCAATGAGCAGTTCTTC
NA	TRBV7-2	TRBJ1-4	many	CASSLGQTTGKKLFF	TGTGCCAGCAGCTTAGGGCAGACAACGGGGAAAAAACTGTTTTTT
TRBD1	TRBV25-1	TRBJ2-5	few	CASSTRTGVQETQYF	TGTGCCAGCAGTACACGGACAGGAGTACAAGAGACCCAGTACTTC
TRBD2	TRBV18	TRBJ2-3	few	CASRKTSGSPTDTQYF	TGTGCCAGCCGGAAGACTAGCGGGAGTCCCACAGATACGCAGTATTTT
NA	TRBV9	TRBJ2-5	NA	CASSKQGIGETQYF	TGTGCCAGCAGCAAGCAGGGGATTGGGGAGACCCAGTACTTC
TRBD2	TRBV18	TRBJ2-7	few	CASSPPGLAGGVLRGQYF	TGTGCCAGCTCACCACCAGGACTAGCGGGAGGAGTACTACGAGGGCAGTACTTC
NA	TRBV7-2	TRBJ2-6	NA	CASSSAGANVLTF	TGTGCCAGCAGCTCAGCAGGGGCCAACGTCCTGACTTTC
NA	TRBV4-3	TRBJ2-1	NA	CASSQRVAESSYNEQFF	TGCGCCAGCAGCCAACGGGTAGCGGAAAGCTCCTACAATGAGCAGTTCTTC
NA	TRBV28	TRBJ1-5	few	CASSLRYQPQHF	TGTGCCAGCAGTTTAAGGTATCAGCCCCAGCATTTT
TRBD2	TRBV29-1	TRBJ2-7	few	CSASGGTVDYEQYF	TGCAGCGCCTCCGGGGGGACCGTGGACTACGAGCAGTACTTC
NA	TRBV23-1	TRBJ2-3	few	CASSHWRNSTDTQYF	TGCGCCAGCAGTCACTGGAGGAATAGCACAGATACGCAGTATTTT
NA	TRBV4-3	TRBJ1-2	many	CASSQQGLGGYTF	TGCGCCAGCAGCCAACAGGGGTTAGGAGGCTACACCTTC
NA	TRBV7-2	TRBJ2-3	many	CASTSGTALPWGTDTQYF	TGTGCCAGCACCTCCGGGACCGCCCTCCCCTGGGGTACAGATACGCAGTATTTT
NA	TRBV4-3	TRBJ2-2	few	CASSQESGRRTGELFF	TGCGCCAGCAGCCAAGAGTCAGGCAGGCGTACCGGGGAGCTGTTTTTT
TRBD1	TRBV7-6	TRBJ2-3	many	CASSPGTGGTGTQYF	TGTGCCAGCAGCCCAGGGACAGGGGGAACGGGCACGCAGTATTTT
TRBD1	TRBV28	TRBJ2-7	NA	CASSRGTVLSDEQYF	TGTGCCAGCAGTCGAGGGACAGTGCTGTCTGACGAGCAGTACTTC
NA	TRBV18	TRBJ1-1	many	CASSPSVGATEAFF	TGTGCCAGCTCACCCTCCGTCGGGGCCACTGAAGCTTTCTTT
NA	TRBV20-1	TRBJ1-2	NA	CSARGSGRDYGYTF	TGCAGTGCTAGAGGTTCAGGGAGGGACTATGGCTACACCTTC
NA	TRBV19	TRBJ2-3	NA	CASAIGGTTDTQYF	TGTGCCTCGGCGATCGGGGGCACCACAGATACGCAGTATTTT
NA	TRBV9	TRBJ1-1	NA	CASSVGADTEAFF	TGTGCCAGCAGCGTGGGGGCGGACACTGAAGCTTTCTTT
TRBD2	TRBV7-9	TRBJ2-3	few	CASSQAGTTDTQYF	TGTGCCAGCAGCCAAGCGGGAACCACAGATACGCAGTATTTT
NA	TRBV9	TRBJ2-3	few	CASSVGSSGQTDTQYF	TGTGCCAGCAGCGTAGGTAGTAGCGGCCAAACAGATACGCAGTATTTT
NA	TRBV7-9	TRBJ2-2	many	CASSSDKTGELFF	TGTGCCAGCAGCTCAGACAAGACCGGGGAGCTGTTTTTT
TRBD1	TRBV9	TRBJ1-2	NA	CASSVIPTGTGVGYTF	TGTGCCAGCAGCGTTATTCCCACCGGGACAGGAGTTGGCTACACCTTC
TRBD1	TRBV7-9	TRBJ1-2	few	CASSPPGQGADYGYTF	TGTGCCAGCAGCCCTCCGGGACAGGGGGCTGACTATGGCTACACCTTC
NA	TRBV20-1	TRBJ2-7	many	CSALRVNEQYF	TGCAGTGCTCTCAGGGTCAACGAGCAGTACTTC
NA	TRBV29-1	TRBJ1-4	many	CSVGGLGAGTNEKLFF	TGCAGCGTTGGAGGTTTGGGGGCTGGAACTAATGAAAAACTGTTTTTT
NA	TRBV7-9	TRBJ1-2	NA	CASSLLNYGYTF	TGTGCCAGCAGCTTATTAAACTATGGCTACACCTTC
TRBD2	TRBV11-2	TRBJ2-1	few	CASSFITGGPSNEQFF	TGTGCCAGCAGCTTCATCACGGGAGGGCCTTCCAATGAGCAGTTCTTC
TRBD2	TRBV27	TRBJ2-1	NA	CASSIGTTGNGEQFF	TGTGCCAGCAGTATTGGGACTACCGGGAATGGCGAGCAGTTCTTC
TRBD2	TRBV7-2	TRBJ2-5	many	CASSLLVSGGKETQYF	TGTGCCAGCAGCTTACTGGTTAGCGGGGGTAAAGAGACCCAGTACTTC
TRBD2	TRBV29-1	TRBJ2-1	few	CSAGSYGRGNEQFF	TGCAGCGCTGGAAGTTACGGGAGGGGGAATGAGCAGTTCTTC
NA	TRBV18	TRBJ1-5	many	CASSPTGPNNQPQHF	TGTGCCAGCTCACCTACAGGGCCGAACAATCAGCCCCAGCATTTT
TRBD1	TRBV20-1	TRBJ1-5	NA	CSAPRTGISQPQHF	TGCAGTGCTCCCAGGACAGGAATTAGTCAGCCCCAGCATTTT
TRBD1	TRBV24-1	TRBJ2-1	many	CATSDQGASSYNEQFF	TGTGCCACCAGTGATCAGGGGGCAAGCTCCTACAATGAGCAGTTCTTC
NA	TRBV20-1	TRBJ2-7	few	CSARPGSRAYEQYF	TGCAGTGCTAGGCCGGGCAGTAGGGCGTACGAGCAGTACTTC